Listed below are T cell receptor beta chains from one sample, sequenced in a study of T-cell memory formation after mild COVID-19. TCRdb ran MiXCR on the 5' RACE reads and lists one entry per CDR3 protein. The data hold around 29,000 distinct CDR3 sequences, with roughly an eighth observed a single time. The sample was PBMCs or a T cell subset sorted from them (not recorded which). The receptors were gathered from an adult woman who had mild COVID-19 (a few samples of this study predate the infection). Cell type and time point are not known. CDR3s include the opening cysteine and the closing phenylalanine or tryptophan. The D gene is left open where the match is weak. Clone size appears in some rows only: once, few, many, or a class for an expanded clone.

j_call clone_size v_call cdr3_length d_call cdr3_aa cdr3_nt
TRBJ2-1 medium-sized TRBV5-1 16 TRBD1 CASSLSRDRGLDEQFF TGCGCCAGCAGCTTGTCCCGGGACAGGGGGCTCGATGAGCAGTTCTTC
TRBJ1-2 - TRBV7-9 14 - CASSRSGLNPSYTF TGTGCCAGCAGCCGATCGGGTCTCAACCCGTCATACACCTTC
TRBJ2-6 many TRBV20-1 16 TRBD1 CSARTGTGSGANVLTF TGCAGTGCTAGAACAGGGACAGGCTCTGGGGCCAACGTCCTGACTTTC
TRBJ2-5 many TRBV20-1 14 - CSARDGGNQETQYF TGCAGTGCTAGAGATGGGGGGAACCAAGAGACCCAGTACTTC
TRBJ2-1 few TRBV6-2/TRBV6-3 17 TRBD2 CASSYSGLAGVYNEQFF TGTGCCAGCAGTTACTCGGGGCTAGCGGGAGTGTACAATGAGCAGTTCTTC
TRBJ2-7 many TRBV4-2 12 - CASSQGVYEQYF TGTGCCAGCAGCCAAGGAGTTTACGAGCAGTACTTC
TRBJ1-1 few TRBV7-6 15 - CASSLPPTANTEAFF TGTGCCAGCAGCCTACCCCCGACAGCGAACACTGAAGCTTTCTTT
TRBJ2-7 - TRBV18 13 TRBD1 CASSRDRAYEQYF TGTGCCAGCTCAAGGGACAGAGCCTACGAGCAGTACTTC
TRBJ2-2 many TRBV9 16 TRBD1 CASSVGTGGRTGELFF TGTGCCAGCAGCGTTGGGACAGGGGGCCGCACCGGGGAGCTGTTTTTT
TRBJ1-1 many TRBV4-1 13 - CASSYDMNTEAFF TGCGCCAGCAGCTATGACATGAACACTGAAGCTTTCTTT
TRBJ1-3 many TRBV2 14 - CAGTVGTMGNTIYF TGTGCCGGCACAGTGGGGACCATGGGAAACACCATATATTTT
TRBJ1-3 many TRBV24-1 15 - CATSDEGHAGNTIYF TGTGCCACCAGTGATGAGGGTCATGCTGGAAACACCATATATTTT
TRBJ2-7 many TRBV7-9 14 - CASSPTGPSYEQYF TGTGCCAGCAGCCCGACAGGTCCCTCCTACGAGCAGTACTTC
TRBJ2-1 many TRBV4-1 16 - CASSQDWGVRANEQFF TGCGCCAGCAGCCAAGATTGGGGGGTCCGGGCCAATGAGCAGTTCTTC
TRBJ2-7 many TRBV25-1 17 TRBD2 CASSDHGLAPSSYEQYF TGTGCCAGCAGTGATCATGGACTAGCGCCGAGCTCCTACGAGCAGTACTTC
TRBJ1-5 many TRBV4-2 16 - CASSQAVQGGNQPQHF TGTGCCAGCAGCCAGGCAGTCCAGGGTGGCAATCAGCCCCAGCATTTT
TRBJ2-7 many TRBV11-3 15 TRBD1 CASSNPGQGPYEQYF TGTGCCAGCAGCAACCCGGGACAGGGTCCCTACGAGCAGTACTTC
TRBJ1-1 many TRBV6-5 14 - CASSYYGGGTEAFF TGTGCCAGCAGTTACTATGGGGGAGGGACTGAAGCTTTCTTT
TRBJ2-1 many TRBV12-3/TRBV12-4 17 TRBD2 CASSLAGSGRSYNEQFF TGTGCCAGCAGTTTAGCGGGTAGCGGGAGGTCCTACAATGAGCAGTTCTTC
TRBJ2-5 many TRBV25-1 15 - CASSELVPGAETQYF TGTGCCAGCAGTGAACTAGTGCCAGGAGCGGAGACCCAGTACTTC